These T cell receptor beta chains were read from a single sample in a study of Graves' ophthalmopathy and Graves' hyperthyroidism. TCRdb redid the calling of the multiplex PCR reads with MiXCR, one entry per CDR3 protein. The table has 450,000 to 600,000 distinct CDR3 sequences, under 45% seen once. Material: peripheral blood or thyroid tissue (not recorded which). The receptors derive from an adult man with Graves' hyperthyroidism. CDR3s leave out the opening cysteine and the closing phenylalanine or tryptophan. Each record gives: clone size, V gene, J gene, CDR3 protein. A clone size is listed for some rows: how often the clone was seen (once, few, many), or a class if it is expanded.

many	TRBV19	TRBJ1-1	ASSLQFMNTEAF
many	TRBV7-9	TRBJ2-5	ASSTYPRGPQETQY
many	TRBV6-1	TRBJ2-5	ASSESSWSQETQY
-	TRBV2	TRBJ1-2	ASSEYGTGGQRYGYT
-	TRBV19	TRBJ1-2	ASTSGGRNNYGYT
-	TRBV7-8	TRBJ2-7	ASSGTGDTYEQY
many	TRBV7-2	TRBJ1-1	ASSLASRQGEAF
-	TRBV7-7	TRBJ2-5	ASSPTGSGETQY
-	TRBV29-1	TRBJ1-1	SVVLAGGTEAF
-	TRBV5-4	TRBJ1-1	ASSFNTGRGEAF
-	TRBV5-1	TRBJ2-2	ASSLIPDTGELF
many	TRBV19	TRBJ1-1	ASSIPQGGKTEAF
-	TRBV7-8	TRBJ1-5	ASSETQGFQPQH
once	TRBV7-9	TRBJ2-2	ASSRQGSCF
many	TRBV20-1	TRBJ2-7	SARDPLGGVHEQY
-	TRBV2	TRBJ1-1	ASARDGVDTEAF
-	TRBV20-1	TRBJ1-1	SAKPGGFTEAF
many	TRBV12-3/TRBV12-4	TRBJ1-2	ASSFKDRSYGYT
once	TRBV5-4	TRBJ2-7	ASSLEWAFPYGQY
once	TRBV7-3	-	ASRTGGGTDTQY
many	TRBV25-1	TRBJ1-2	ASSEAGNYGYT
many	TRBV19	TRBJ2-2	ASSGTGSFAGELF
-	TRBV7-9	TRBJ1-2	ASSLRRGARGYT
-	TRBV7-8	TRBJ1-2	ASSSQTGFGYT
many	TRBV7-8	TRBJ1-2	ASSLGKSNYGYT
-	TRBV12-3/TRBV12-4	TRBJ1-4	ASSLSGGWPNEKLF
few	TRBV6-1	TRBJ2-7	ASRPTSGYSYEQY
-	TRBV6-5	TRBJ1-5	ASSPSPKGGEPQH
-	TRBV29-1	TRBJ2-5	SLRQETQY
many	TRBV9	TRBJ1-1	ASSVSTGTGSGNTEAF